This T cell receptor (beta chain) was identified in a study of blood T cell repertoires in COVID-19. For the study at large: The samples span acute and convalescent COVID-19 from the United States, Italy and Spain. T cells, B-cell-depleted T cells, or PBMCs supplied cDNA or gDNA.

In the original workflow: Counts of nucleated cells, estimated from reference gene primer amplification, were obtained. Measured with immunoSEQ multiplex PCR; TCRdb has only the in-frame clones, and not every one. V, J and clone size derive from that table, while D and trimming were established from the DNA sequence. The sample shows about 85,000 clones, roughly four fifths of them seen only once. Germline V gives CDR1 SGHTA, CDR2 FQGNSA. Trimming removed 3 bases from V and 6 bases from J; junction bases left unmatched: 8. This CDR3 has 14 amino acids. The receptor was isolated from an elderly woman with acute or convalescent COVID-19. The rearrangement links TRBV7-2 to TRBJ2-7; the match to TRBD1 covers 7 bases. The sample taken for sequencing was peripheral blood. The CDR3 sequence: CASSFDVRGSEQYF. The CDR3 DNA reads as TGTGCCAGCAGCTTTGACGTCAGGGGGAGCGAGCAGTACTTC.